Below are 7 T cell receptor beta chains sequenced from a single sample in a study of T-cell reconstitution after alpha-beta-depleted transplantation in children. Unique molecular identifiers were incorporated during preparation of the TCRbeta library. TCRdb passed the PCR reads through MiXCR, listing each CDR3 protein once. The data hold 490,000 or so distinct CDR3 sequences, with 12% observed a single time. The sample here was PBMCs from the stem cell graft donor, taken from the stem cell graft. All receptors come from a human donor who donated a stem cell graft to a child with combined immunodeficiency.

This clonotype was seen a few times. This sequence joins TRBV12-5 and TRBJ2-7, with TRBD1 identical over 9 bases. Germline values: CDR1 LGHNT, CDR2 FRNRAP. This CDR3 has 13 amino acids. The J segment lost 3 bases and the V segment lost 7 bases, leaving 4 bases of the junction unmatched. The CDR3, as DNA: TGTGCTAGTGAACGGGACAGGGACTACGAGCAGTACTTC. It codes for CASERDRDYEQYF.

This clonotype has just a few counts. CDR3: CSARLTGEETQYF. CDR3 coding DNA: TGCAGTGCTCGACTTACAGGAGAAGAGACCCAGTACTTC. This chain joins TRBV20-1 and TRBJ2-5, with a tentative D call TRBD1 (5 bases). Trimming took off 5 bases at V and 3 bases at J, with 13 bases between the two ends. Germline V lookup: CDR1 DFQATT, CDR2 SNEGSKA (reference sequence). The CDR3 contains 13 residues.

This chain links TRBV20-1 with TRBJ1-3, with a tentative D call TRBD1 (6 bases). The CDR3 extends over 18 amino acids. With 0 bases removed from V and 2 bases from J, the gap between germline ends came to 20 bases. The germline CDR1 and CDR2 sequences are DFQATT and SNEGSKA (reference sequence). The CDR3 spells CSARDRGSQGPTGNTIYF. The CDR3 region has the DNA TGCAGTGCTAGAGATCGTGGGTCCCAGGGGCCCACTGGAAACACCATATATTTT.

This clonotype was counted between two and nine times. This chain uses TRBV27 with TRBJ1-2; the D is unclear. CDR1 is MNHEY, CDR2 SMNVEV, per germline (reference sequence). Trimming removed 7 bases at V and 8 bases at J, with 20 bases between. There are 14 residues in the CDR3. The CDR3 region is CASTPLMGREGYTF. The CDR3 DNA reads TGTGCCAGCACCCCTTTGATGGGGAGGGAAGGCTACACCTTC.

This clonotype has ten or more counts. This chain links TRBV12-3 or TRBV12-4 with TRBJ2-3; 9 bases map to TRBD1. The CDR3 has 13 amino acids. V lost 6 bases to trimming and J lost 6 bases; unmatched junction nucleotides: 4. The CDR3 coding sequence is TGTGCCAGCAGCTTGACAGGGGGGGATACGCAGTATTTT. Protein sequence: CASSLTGGDTQYF.

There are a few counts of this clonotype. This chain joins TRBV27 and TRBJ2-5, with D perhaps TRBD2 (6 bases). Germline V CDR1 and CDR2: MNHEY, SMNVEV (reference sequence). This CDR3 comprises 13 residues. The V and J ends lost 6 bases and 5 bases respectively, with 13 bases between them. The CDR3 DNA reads TGTGCCAGCAGCCGGGTCCGGGGGGAGACCCAGTACTTC. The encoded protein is CASSRVRGETQYF.

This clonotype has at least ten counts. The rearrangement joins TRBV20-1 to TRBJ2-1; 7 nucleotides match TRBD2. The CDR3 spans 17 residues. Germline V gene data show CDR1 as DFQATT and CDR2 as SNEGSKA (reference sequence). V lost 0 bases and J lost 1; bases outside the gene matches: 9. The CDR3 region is CSARDLRSGASYNEQFF. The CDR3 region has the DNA TGCAGTGCTAGAGATCTAAGGAGCGGGGCATCCTACAATGAGCAGTTCTTC.